A single TCR beta chain is shown here with its context. Authors' data handling: Nucleated cell number was recorded as an estimate derived from reference gene primer amplification. Measured with immunoSEQ multiplex PCR; TCRdb has only the in-frame clones, and not every one. V and J calls and clone size follow that table, whereas D and trimming were derived from the DNA. The data contain about 140,000 clones, 90% of them singletons. V dropped 8 bases and J dropped 3 bases, with 11 bases sitting between them. Per germline, CDR1 SNHLY and CDR2 FYNNEI. The CDR3 has 13 residues. The data originate from a study of blood T cell repertoires in COVID-19. In the study overall: Researchers got acute and convalescent COVID-19 samples from the United States, Italy and Spain. Nucleic acid was either cDNA or gDNA, and it came from T cells, B-cell-depleted T cells, or PBMCs.

The chain uses TRBV2 and TRBJ1-5; perhaps TRBD1 as D (5 bases). The receptor was isolated from an elderly woman with acute or convalescent COVID-19. Sequencing input: peripheral blood. The chain's CDR3 is CASQRGPNQPQHF. The CDR3 region has the DNA TGTGCCAGCCAGCGGGGCCCCAATCAGCCCCAGCATTTT.